This TCR beta chain came from a study of glioma-infiltrating T cells. In the study overall: Target coverage was roughly 4.5- to 11-fold for 850,000 to 1,000,000 blood T cells. Findings of the study overall: Non-neoplastic patients had below-expected tissue-blood divergence, while all gliomas exceeded expectation.

The CDR3 contains 17 residues. The trim removed 0 bases at V and 1 base at J, leaving 4 bases unmatched. Germline V CDR1 and CDR2: MDHEN, SYDVKM. TCR alpha and beta CDR3 regions were amplified from RNA using iRepertoire nested multiplex PCR. TCRdb reprocessed the multiplex PCR reads via MiXCR and lists one record per CDR3 protein. Of a few hundred thousand distinct CDR3 sequences listed, more than 35% are singletons. Details on this clonotype: The antigen is not known.

The rearrangement links TRBV28 to TRBJ2-4; 9 bases fit TRBD1. This TCR derives from a human donor with low-grade glioma or glioblastoma, undergoing nonglioma brain surgery, or in good health (not recorded which). The sample taken for sequencing was glioma tissue, nonneoplastic brain tissue, or PBMCs (not recorded which). Here the CDR3 reads CASSLWGQGSAKNIQYF. The CDR3 DNA follows: TGTGCCAGCAGTTTATGGGGACAGGGCTCGGCCAAAAACATTCAGTACTTC.